Included here is one T cell receptor beta chain sequence, with context. This receptor's antigen is unknown. Per-base quality was not reported, and no clone a single base away is much larger than it. At the junction V is shortened by 0 bases and J by 3 bases, with 11 bases in between. CDR1 MNHEY and CDR2 SVGAGI are derived from the germline V gene. Including cysteine and phenylalanine, the CDR3 has 15 amino acids. Only the CDR3 portion is preserved as DNA: 45 bases, with reading frame beginning at the first base. The run used an Illumina HiSeq 2500. Quantitative 5'-RACE with molecular barcodes was the method used to prepare the TCR beta libraries. The study's own analysis went as follows. A new computational method based on a probabilistic model of VDJ rearrangement was used to identify disease-linked TCR variants. The public reads were run again by TCRdb, first through fastp at Q25 and then through MiXCR, and only productive beta chains were kept. CDR3 protein sequences are deduplicated, and each keeps its most common genes and DNA. TCRdb, not the original authors, processed these V and J calls. In this sample the table shows 220,000 or so distinct CDR3 sequences, roughly 18% of which occur a single time. About two fifths of the sample is in the top ten clones.

The record originates from a study of CD8 T cells in ankylosing spondylitis (dated by TCRdb to the late 2010s). Broadly, across the study: The study profiled T cell receptor beta repertoires in healthy donors and ankylosing spondylitis patients to find disease-linked TCR variants. In total, the full study cohort was made up of about 99 healthy donors and 25 to 30 ankylosing spondylitis patients. Peripheral blood samples were taken, and synovial fluid was additionally collected from ankylosing spondylitis patients.

Overall study outcomes, separate from this receptor: Blood from ankylosing spondylitis patients appeared to be characterized by a TCR beta motif made up of several highly homologous amino acid variants. In peripheral blood, the disease-linked clones were found at relatively low frequencies and had a CD8+ phenotype. Some TCR beta motif variants had previously been reported in synovial fluid and blood of reactive arthritis patients, which suggested common disease-initiation mechanisms. Significant enrichment of the disease-linked clones was reported in matched synovial fluid samples from ankylosing spondylitis patients.

Recombination joined TRBV6-5 with TRBJ1-1, and possibly TRBD1, on 5 matching bases. The sample taken for sequencing was blood, either unsorted or a sorted T cell fraction (not recorded which). The TCR comes from a male donor with ankylosing spondylitis. The CDR3 here reads CASSYSRGGHTEAFF. The sequenced DNA is TGTGCCAGCAGTTACTCACGTGGGGGTCACACTGAAGCTTTCTTT.